These 16 T cell receptor beta chains were sequenced from one sample in a study of blood T cell repertoires in COVID-19. TCRdb's table, derived via immunoSEQ multiplex PCR, lists solely in-frame clones and lacks some. The repertoire has under 250,000 clones, about four fifths of them found once; the top ten carry roughly 2%. Sequencing was performed on peripheral blood. The receptors were gathered from a man aged 30 to 39 who had recovered from COVID-19.

The chain uses TRBV20-1 and TRBJ1-4; D gene ambiguous. This CDR3 region has 11 residues. The germline CDR1 and CDR2 sequences are DFQATT and SNEGSKA (reference sequence). The CDR3 DNA reads as TGCAGAACCGGGACTAATGAAAAACTGTTTTTT. Translating gives CRTGTNEKLFF.

The V and J genes are TRBV7-9 and TRBJ1-3, with D unresolved. There are 17 residues in the CDR3. The V gene lost 5 bases and the J gene lost 0 bases, with 17 bases spanning the gap. Germline V lookup: CDR1 SEHNR, CDR2 FQNEAQ (reference sequence). CDR3 sequence reads: CASSDPQLTHSGNTIYF. CDR3 in DNA: TGTGCCAGCAGCGATCCACAGCTTACCCACTCTGGAAACACCATATATTTT.

This sequence joins TRBV11-2 and TRBJ2-7; D not certain. The germline V gene has CDR1 SGHAT and CDR2 FQNNGV. The CDR3 runs 15 residues. The V and J ends lost 5 bases and 3 bases respectively, with 17 bases between them. CDR3 sequence (DNA): TGTGCCAGCAGCGTGGCTGGAGCTGAGCGCTACGAGCAGTACGTC. Protein: CASSVAGAERYEQYV.

This chain connects TRBV12-5 to TRBJ1-5, with a tentative D call TRBD1 (5 bases). From germline, CDR1 is LGHNT and CDR2 FRNRAP. Trimming took 6 bases from V and 6 from J, leaving 21 bases between them. The CDR3 loop spans 16 amino acids. The CDR3 nucleotides read TGTGCTAGTGGCTGGGCAATAAGGCAGGGCGGTCAGCCCCAGCATTTT. Protein sequence: CASGWAIRQGGQPQHF.

This sequence joins TRBV7-3 and TRBJ1-1; D ambiguous. Germline loops: CDR1 SGHTA, CDR2 FQGTGA. This CDR3 region has 13 residues. The ends were cut back, 1 base at V and 4 bases at J, with 7 bases in the middle. The CDR3 loop is CASSLSPLTEAFF. In DNA form, the CDR3 reads TGTGCCAGCAGCTTAAGTCCCCTCACTGAAGCTTTCTTT.

This chain links TRBV2 with TRBJ1-2, with a possible D match to TRBD1 (5 bases). This CDR3 has 13 amino acids. CDR1 and CDR2 from the germline V gene are SNHLY and FYNNEI. V was trimmed by 2 bases and J by 6 bases, leaving 10 bases between them. The CDR3 DNA reads as TGTGCCAGCAGTGAAAGGGGCTCTGATGGCTACACCTTC. As protein: CASSERGSDGYTF.

This clone has just a few counts. This rearrangement joins TRBV3-1 (or the pseudogene TRBV3-2) to TRBJ1-2; tentative D call: TRBD1 (6 bases). Germline-derived CDR1 and CDR2 are LGHDT and YNNKEL (reference sequence). This CDR3 has 13 amino acids. The germline V and J ends were trimmed by 4 bases and 6 bases, with 12 bases remaining between them. CDR3 bases: TGTGCCAGCAGCCTCATAACAGGGAATGGCTACACCTTC. Its protein product is CASSLITGNGYTF.

The chain couples TRBV5-1 to TRBJ1-2, with 7 bases lining up with TRBD1. Trimming at V came to 4 bases and at J to 6 bases, leaving 12 bases not matched to a gene. Germline V CDR1 and CDR2: SGHRS, YFSETQ. The length of the CDR3 is 15 residues. The CDR3 loop is CASSPDRAVVNGYTF. The CDR3 bases are TGCGCCAGCAGCCCAGACAGGGCGGTTGTAAATGGCTACACCTTC.

This clone was detected only once. The chain uses TRBV7-3 and TRBJ2-6; TRBD1 might be the D (6 bases). CDR3 length: 13 amino acids. The germline gives CDR1 SGHTA, CDR2 FQGTGA. Trimming pared 3 bases from V and 6 bases from J, leaving 6 bases between. The CDR3 region has the DNA TGTGCCAGCAGCTTGGGACAGGCCAACGTCCTGACTTTC. Translation gives CASSLGQANVLTF.

V gene TRBV18 combines with J gene TRBJ1-1; 7 bases match TRBD1. Germline V lookup: CDR1 KGHSH, CDR2 LQKENI. The CDR3 is 12 residues long. V shed 4 bases, J shed 12 bases, and the junction held 8 bases outside the gene matches. As DNA, the CDR3 is TGTGCCAGCTCACGCGACAGGGATATATCTTTCTTT. Protein: CASSRDRDISFF.

A few counts support this clone. The rearrangement links TRBV6-6 to TRBJ2-7; TRBD2 matches at 11 bases. CDR1 and CDR2 (germline): MNHNY, SVGAGI (reference sequence). The CDR3 extends over 16 amino acids. The V and J ends lost 2 bases and 3 bases, in that order; junction bases with no gene match: 6. As DNA, the CDR3 is TGTGCCAGCAGTTACGAGGCGCTAGCGGGGGGCTACGAGCAGTACTTC. Protein: CASSYEALAGGYEQYF.

The chain couples TRBV2 to TRBJ1-2; 7 bases match TRBD1. Germline V gives CDR1 SNHLY, CDR2 FYNNEI. CDR3 length: 14 residues. J was trimmed by 1 base and V by 3 bases; bases with no gene match: 2. CDR3 sequence: CASSDWDSNYGYTF. The CDR3 DNA follows: TGTGCCAGCAGTGATTGGGACAGTAACTATGGCTACACCTTC.

A few counts support this clone. This chain connects TRBV5-6 to TRBJ2-4, with a weak D call TRBD1 (5 bases). This CDR3 has 16 residues. The V gene lost 4 bases and the J gene lost 2 bases, with 16 bases spanning the gap. Germline loops: CDR1 SGHDT, CDR2 YYEEEE. DNA for the CDR3: TGTGCCAGCAGCCCACCTCCAGGGCGCTCCAAAAACATTCAGTACTTC. As protein: CASSPPPGRSKNIQYF.

This clone was seen a single time. The rearrangement links TRBV2 to TRBJ2-5; 7 nucleotides match TRBD2. CDR1 and CDR2 (germline): SNHLY, FYNNEI. V gave up 9 bases and J gave up 2 bases; unmatched junction bases: 9. This CDR3 spans 14 amino acids. Written as DNA, the CDR3 is TGTGCCAGAGGACTAGTGGGCGAGCAAGAGACCCAGTACTTC. Translating gives CARGLVGEQETQYF.

This chain uses TRBV5-8 with TRBJ1-6; TRBD1 might be the D (5 bases). Trimming left V 4 bases short and J 2 bases short, with 13 bases between. The CDR3 extends over 16 amino acids. Germline V gives CDR1 SGHTS, CDR2 YDEGEE. The CDR3 here is CASSRGNSPYNSPLHF. CDR3 DNA: TGTGCCAGCAGCCGGGGGAACTCACCCTATAATTCACCCCTCCACTTT. Complete variable domain (other parts from reference TRBV5-8 and TRBJ1-6): EAGVTQSPTHLIKTRGQQATLRCSPISGHTSVYWYQQALGLGLQFLLWYDEGEERNRGNFPPRFSGRQFPNYSSELNVNALELEDSALYLCASSRGNSPYNSPLHFGNGTRLTVT.

This rearrangement joins TRBV12-3 or TRBV12-4 to TRBJ2-7; D gene unclear. V lost 5 bases and J lost 0, with 5 bases in between. This CDR3 has 12 amino acids. This CDR3 reads CASSRSSYEQYF. The DNA for the CDR3 is TGTGCCAGCAGTAGGAGCTCCTACGAGCAGTACTTC.